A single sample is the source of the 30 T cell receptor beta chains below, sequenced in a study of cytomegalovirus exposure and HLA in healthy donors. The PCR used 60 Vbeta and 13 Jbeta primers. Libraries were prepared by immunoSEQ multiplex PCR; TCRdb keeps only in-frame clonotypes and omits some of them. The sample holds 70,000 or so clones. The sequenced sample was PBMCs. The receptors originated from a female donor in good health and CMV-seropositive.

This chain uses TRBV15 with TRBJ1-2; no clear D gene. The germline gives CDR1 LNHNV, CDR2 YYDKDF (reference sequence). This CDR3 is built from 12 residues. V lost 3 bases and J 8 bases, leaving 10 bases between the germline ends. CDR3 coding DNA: TGTGCCACCAGCAGCGCGGGTTGGGGCTACACCTTC. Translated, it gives CATSSAGWGYTF.

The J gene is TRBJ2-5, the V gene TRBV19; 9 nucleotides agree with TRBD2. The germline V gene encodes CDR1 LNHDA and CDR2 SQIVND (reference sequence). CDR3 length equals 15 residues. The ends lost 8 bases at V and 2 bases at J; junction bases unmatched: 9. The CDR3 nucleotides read TGTGCCAGTCGGAAGACTAGCGGTTCTCAAGAGACCCAGTACTTC. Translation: CASRKTSGSQETQYF.

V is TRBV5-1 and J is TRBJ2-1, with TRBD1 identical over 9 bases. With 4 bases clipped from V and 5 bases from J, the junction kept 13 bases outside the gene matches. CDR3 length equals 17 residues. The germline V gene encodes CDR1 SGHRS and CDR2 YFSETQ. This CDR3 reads CASSVSTQTGGDNEQFF. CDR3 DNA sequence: TGCGCCAGCAGCGTAAGTACCCAGACAGGGGGGGACAATGAGCAGTTCTTC.

The CDR3 nucleotides are TGTGCCAGCAGTTACTCTAGCGGGAGCACAGATACGCAGTATTTT. Amino acid sequence: CASSYSSGSTDTQYF. The J gene is TRBJ2-3, the V gene TRBV6-5; TRBD2 aligns across 7 bases. The germline V gene encodes CDR1 MNHEY and CDR2 SVGAGI. This CDR3 has 15 residues. With V trimmed by 0 bases and J by 0 bases, 0 bases remained unmatched.

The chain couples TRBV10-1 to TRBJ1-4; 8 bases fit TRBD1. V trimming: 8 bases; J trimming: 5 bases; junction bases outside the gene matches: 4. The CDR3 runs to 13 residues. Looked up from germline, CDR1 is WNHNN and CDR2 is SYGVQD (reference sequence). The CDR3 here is CASRQGSNEKLFF. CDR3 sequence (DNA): TGCGCCAGCCGACAGGGGTCCAATGAAAAACTGTTTTTT.

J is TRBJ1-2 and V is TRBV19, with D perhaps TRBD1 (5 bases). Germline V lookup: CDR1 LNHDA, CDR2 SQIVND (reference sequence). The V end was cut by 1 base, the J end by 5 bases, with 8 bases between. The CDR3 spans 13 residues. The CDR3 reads CASSIGQSYGYTF. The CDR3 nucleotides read TGTGCCAGTAGTATAGGACAGTCGTATGGCTACACCTTC.

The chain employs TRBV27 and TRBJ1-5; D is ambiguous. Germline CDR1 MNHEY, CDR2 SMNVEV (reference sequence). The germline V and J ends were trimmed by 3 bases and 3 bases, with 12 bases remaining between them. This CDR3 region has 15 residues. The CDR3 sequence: CASSLTAETNQPQHF. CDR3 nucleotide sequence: TGTGCCAGCAGTTTGACGGCGGAGACCAATCAGCCCCAGCATTTT.

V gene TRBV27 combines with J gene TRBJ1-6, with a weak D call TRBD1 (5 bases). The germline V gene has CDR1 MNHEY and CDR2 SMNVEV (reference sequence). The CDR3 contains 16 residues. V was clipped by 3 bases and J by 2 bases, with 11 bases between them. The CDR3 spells CASSFGGITYNSPLHF. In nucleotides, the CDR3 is TGTGCCAGCAGTTTCGGGGGGATAACCTATAATTCACCCCTCCACTTT.

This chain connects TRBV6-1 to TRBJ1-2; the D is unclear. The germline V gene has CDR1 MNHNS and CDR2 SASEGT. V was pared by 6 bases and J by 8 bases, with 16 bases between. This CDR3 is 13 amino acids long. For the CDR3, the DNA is TGTGCCAGCAGGGAGGGTTGGATCTCCGGCTACACCTTC. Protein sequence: CASREGWISGYTF.

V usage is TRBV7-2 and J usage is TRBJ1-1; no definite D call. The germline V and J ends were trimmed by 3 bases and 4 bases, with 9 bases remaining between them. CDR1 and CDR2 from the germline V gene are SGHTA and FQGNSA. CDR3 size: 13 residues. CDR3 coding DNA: TGTGCCAGCAGCTTTTCACCGGGCACTGAAGCTTTCTTT. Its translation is CASSFSPGTEAFF.

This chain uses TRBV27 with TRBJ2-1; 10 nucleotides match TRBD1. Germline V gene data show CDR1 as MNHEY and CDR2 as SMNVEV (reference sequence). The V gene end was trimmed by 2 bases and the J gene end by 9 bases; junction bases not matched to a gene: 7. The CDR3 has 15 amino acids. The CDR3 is CASSLTGQGLGEQFF. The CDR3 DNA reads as TGTGCCAGCAGTTTAACGGGACAGGGGTTAGGTGAGCAGTTCTTC.

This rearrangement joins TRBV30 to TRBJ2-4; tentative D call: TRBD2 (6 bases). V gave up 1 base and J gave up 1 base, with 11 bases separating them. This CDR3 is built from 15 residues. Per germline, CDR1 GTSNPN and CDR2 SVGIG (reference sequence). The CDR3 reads CAWSGRGPAKNIQYF. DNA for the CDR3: TGTGCCTGGAGTGGGAGGGGCCCCGCCAAAAACATTCAGTACTTC.

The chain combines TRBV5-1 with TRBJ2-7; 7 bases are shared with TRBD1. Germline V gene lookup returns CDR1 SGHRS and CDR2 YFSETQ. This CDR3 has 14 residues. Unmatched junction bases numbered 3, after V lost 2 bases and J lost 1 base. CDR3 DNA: TGCGCCAGCAGCTTAAGGACAGGTTCCTACGAGCAGTACTTC. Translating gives CASSLRTGSYEQYF.

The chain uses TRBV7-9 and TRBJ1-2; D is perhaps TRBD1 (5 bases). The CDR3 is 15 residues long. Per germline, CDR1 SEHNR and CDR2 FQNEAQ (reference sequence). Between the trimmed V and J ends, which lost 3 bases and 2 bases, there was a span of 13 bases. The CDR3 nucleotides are TGTGCCAGCAGCTTGGGGGGGGAACCAAACTATGGCTACACCTTC. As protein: CASSLGGEPNYGYTF.

CDR3 DNA: TGTGCCAGCAGCGTAAGCTTCCCCGGGGATGGTGGGGAGCAGTACTTC. Translating gives CASSVSFPGDGGEQYF. J is TRBJ2-7 and V is TRBV9; maybe TRBD2 (5 bases). The V end was cut by 1 base, the J end by 7 bases, with 21 bases between. The CDR3 runs to 16 residues. Germline CDR1 reads SGDLS; CDR2 reads YYNGEE. The full variable domain, its missing parts supplied by reference TRBV9 and TRBJ2-7, is DSGVTQTPKHLITATGQRVTLRCSPRSGDLSVYWYQQSLDQGLQFLIQYYNGEERAKGNILERFSAQQFPDLHSELNLSSLELGDSALYFCASSVSFPGDGGEQYFGPGTRLTVT.

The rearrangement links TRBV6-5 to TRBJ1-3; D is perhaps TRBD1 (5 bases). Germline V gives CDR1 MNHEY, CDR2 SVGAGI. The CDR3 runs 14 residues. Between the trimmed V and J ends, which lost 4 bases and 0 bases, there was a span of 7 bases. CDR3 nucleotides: TGTGCCAGCAGTTTGACAGTCTCTGGAAACACCATATATTTT. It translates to CASSLTVSGNTIYF.

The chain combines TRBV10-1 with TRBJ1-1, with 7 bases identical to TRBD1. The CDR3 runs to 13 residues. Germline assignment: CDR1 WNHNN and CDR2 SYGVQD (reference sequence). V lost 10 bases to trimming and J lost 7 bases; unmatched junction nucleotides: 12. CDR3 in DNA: TGCGCCATCTCCCGACAGGGATATAATGAAGCTTTCTTT. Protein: CAISRQGYNEAFF.

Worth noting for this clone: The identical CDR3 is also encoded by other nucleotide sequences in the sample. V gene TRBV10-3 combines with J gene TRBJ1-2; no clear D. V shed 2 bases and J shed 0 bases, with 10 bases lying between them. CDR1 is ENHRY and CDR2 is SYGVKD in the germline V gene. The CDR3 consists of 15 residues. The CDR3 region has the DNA TGTGCCATCAGTGAGAATCGCGGAACTAACTATGGCTACACCTTC. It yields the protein CAISENRGTNYGYTF.

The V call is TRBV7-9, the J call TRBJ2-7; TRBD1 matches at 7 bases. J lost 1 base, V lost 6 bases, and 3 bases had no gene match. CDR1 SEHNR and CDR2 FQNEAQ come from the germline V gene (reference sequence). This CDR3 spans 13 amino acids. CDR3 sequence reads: CASSHRGSYEQYF. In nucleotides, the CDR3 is TGTGCCAGCAGTCACAGGGGTTCCTACGAGCAGTACTTC.

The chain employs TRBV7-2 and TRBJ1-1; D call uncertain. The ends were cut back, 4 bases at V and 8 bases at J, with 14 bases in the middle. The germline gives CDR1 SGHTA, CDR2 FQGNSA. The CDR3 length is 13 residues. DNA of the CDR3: TGTGCCAGCAGCTCCCTTCCTCAAAGCGAAGCTTTCTTT. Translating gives CASSSLPQSEAFF.

In DNA form, the CDR3 reads TGTGCCTGGAGTCGACTCCGGACAGCCCAAGAGACCCAGTACTTC. Protein: CAWSRLRTAQETQYF. The chain couples TRBV30 to TRBJ2-5, with D possibly being TRBD1 (6 bases). CDR1 and CDR2 (germline): GTSNPN, SVGIG (reference sequence). The V end lost 2 bases, the J end lost 1 base, and 14 bases lay between the germline ends. The CDR3 consists of 15 residues.

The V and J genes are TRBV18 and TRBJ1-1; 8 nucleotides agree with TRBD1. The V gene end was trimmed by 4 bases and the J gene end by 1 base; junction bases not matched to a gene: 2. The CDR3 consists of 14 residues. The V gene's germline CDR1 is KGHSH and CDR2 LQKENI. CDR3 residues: CASSLDRGNTEAFF. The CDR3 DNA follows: TGTGCCAGCTCACTAGACAGGGGGAACACTGAAGCTTTCTTT. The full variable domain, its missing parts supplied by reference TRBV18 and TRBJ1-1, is NAGVMQNPRHLVRRRGQEARLRCSPMKGHSHVYWYRQLPEEGLKFMVYLQKENIIDESGMPKERFSAEFPKEGPSILRIQQVVRGDSAAYFCASSLDRGNTEAFFGQGTRLTVV.

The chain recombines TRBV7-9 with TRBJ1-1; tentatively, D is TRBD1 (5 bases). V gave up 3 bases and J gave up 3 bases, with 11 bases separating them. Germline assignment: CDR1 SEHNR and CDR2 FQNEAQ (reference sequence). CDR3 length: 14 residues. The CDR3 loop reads CASSFQGRDTEAFF. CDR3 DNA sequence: TGTGCCAGCAGCTTCCAGGGTCGGGACACTGAAGCTTTCTTT.

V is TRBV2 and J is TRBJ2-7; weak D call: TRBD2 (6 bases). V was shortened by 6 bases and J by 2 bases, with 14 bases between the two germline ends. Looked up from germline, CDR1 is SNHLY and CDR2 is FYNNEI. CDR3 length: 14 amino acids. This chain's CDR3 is CASRAASATYEQYF. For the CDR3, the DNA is TGTGCCAGCAGGGCGGCTAGCGCGACCTACGAGCAGTACTTC.

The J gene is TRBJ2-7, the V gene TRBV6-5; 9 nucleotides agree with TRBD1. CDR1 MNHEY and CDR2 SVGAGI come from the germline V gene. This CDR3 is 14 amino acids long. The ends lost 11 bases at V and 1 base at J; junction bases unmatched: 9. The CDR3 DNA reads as TGTGCCGTTGAGAGACAGGGGGTTTCCTACGAGCAGTACTTC. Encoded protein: CAVERQGVSYEQYF.

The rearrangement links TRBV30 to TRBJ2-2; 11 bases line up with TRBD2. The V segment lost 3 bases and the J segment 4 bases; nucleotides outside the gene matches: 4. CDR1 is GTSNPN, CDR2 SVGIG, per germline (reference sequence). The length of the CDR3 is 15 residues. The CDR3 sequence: CAWRLAGVGTGELFF. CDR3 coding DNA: TGTGCCTGGAGACTAGCGGGAGTGGGCACCGGGGAGCTGTTTTTT.

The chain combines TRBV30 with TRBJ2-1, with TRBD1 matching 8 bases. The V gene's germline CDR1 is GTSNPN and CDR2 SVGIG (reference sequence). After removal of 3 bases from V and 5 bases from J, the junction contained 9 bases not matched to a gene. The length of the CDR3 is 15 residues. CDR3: CAWRPWDRTDNEQFF. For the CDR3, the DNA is TGTGCCTGGAGACCATGGGACAGGACCGACAATGAGCAGTTCTTC.

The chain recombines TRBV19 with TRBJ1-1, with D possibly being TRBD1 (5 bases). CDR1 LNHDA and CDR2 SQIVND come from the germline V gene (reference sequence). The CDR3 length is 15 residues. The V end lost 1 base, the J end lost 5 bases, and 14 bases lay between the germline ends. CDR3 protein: CASSIVGTGGTEAFF. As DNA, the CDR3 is TGTGCCAGTAGTATAGTGGGGACCGGAGGGACTGAAGCTTTCTTT. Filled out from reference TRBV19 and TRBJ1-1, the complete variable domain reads DGGITQSPKYLFRKEGQNVTLSCEQNLNHDAMYWYRQDPGQGLRLIYYSQIVNDFQKGDIAEGYSVSREKKESFPLTVTSAQKNPTAFYLCASSIVGTGGTEAFFGQGTRLTVV.

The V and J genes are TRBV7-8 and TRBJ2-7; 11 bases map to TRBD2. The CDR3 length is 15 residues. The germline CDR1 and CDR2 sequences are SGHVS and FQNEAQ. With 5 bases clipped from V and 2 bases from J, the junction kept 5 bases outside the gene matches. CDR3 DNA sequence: TGTGCCAGCAGCCCCGGACTAGCGGGTGCCTACGAGCAGTACTTC. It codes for CASSPGLAGAYEQYF.

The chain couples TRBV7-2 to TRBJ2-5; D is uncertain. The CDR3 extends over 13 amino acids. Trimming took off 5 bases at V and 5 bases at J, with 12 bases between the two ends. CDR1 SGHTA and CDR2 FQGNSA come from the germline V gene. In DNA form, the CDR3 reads TGTGCCAGCAGCCCAGGAACAACGGAGACCCAGTACTTC. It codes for CASSPGTTETQYF.